This T cell receptor (beta chain) derives from a study of T and B cells in COVID-19 patients. Study as a whole: Comorbidities linked to unfavorable COVID-19 outcome were present in about 90% of the 20 active-infection patients.

From blood, roughly 220-550 ng of genomic DNA served as TRB template. The CDR3 runs to 12 residues. Germline loops: CDR1 DFQATT, CDR2 SNEGSKA (reference sequence). V lost 3 bases and J lost 2, with 8 bases in between. Multiplex PCR with BIOMED2 TRB-A/B primer pools amplified TRB rearrangements. TCRdb re-derived calls from the multiplex PCR reads in MiXCR, one entry per CDR3 protein. Here the sample spans tens of thousands of distinct CDR3 sequences, about 31% being singletons. This receptor was taken from a human donor who had recovered from COVID-19. The chain links TRBV20-1 to TRBJ2-7, with D possibly called TRBD1 or TRBD2 (5 bases each). Sequenced sample: blood. The CDR3 loop is CSASGTAYEQYF. The CDR3, as DNA: TGCAGTGCTAGTGGGACGGCCTACGAGCAGTACTTC.